This T cell receptor (beta chain) emerged from a study of beta chain features in type 1 diabetes. Regarding the study as a whole: People with Type 1 diabetes carried modestly yet significantly shorter TCRB CDR3s in all four CD4+ subsets. A pattern of fewer insertions and more deletions at VDJ junctions was seen in type 1 diabetes patients.

In germline, CDR1 is LGHNA, CDR2 YNFKEQ. CDR3 length: 16 residues. With V trimmed by 4 bases and J by 4 bases, 9 bases remained unmatched. The study reverse transcribed the entire isolated RNA, so it sequenced expressed TCRB transcripts. Clones were read by immunoSEQ multiplex PCR, and TCRdb kept only the in-frame ones, dropping some. The sample lists under 250,000 clones; roughly 15% were seen once. There was one heparinised blood draw per donor, averaging about 100 mL. Purities in excess of 95% were seen in all sorted populations. With respect to this clone: Its specificity is not known.

The origin of this receptor is a middle-aged woman in good health. The sequenced sample was naive CD4+ T cells from blood. This rearrangement joins TRBV4-2 to TRBJ1-5; TRBD1 matches 8 bases. CDR3 nucleotide sequence: TGTGCCAGCAGCCGGGGAGGACAGGGCGAGAATCAGCCCCAGCATTTT. Protein: CASSRGGQGENQPQHF.